This TCR beta chain is drawn from a study of control samples from healthy donors and cancer patients. Only in-frame clones appear in the TCRdb table, and some are missing; sequencing was by immunoSEQ multiplex PCR. In the table there are almost 85,000 clones, 85% to 95% of which are singletons. CDR3 length equals 15 residues. V lost 5 bases to trimming and J lost 3 bases, with 16 bases between them. Germline lookup yields CDR1 SGHVS and CDR2 FQNEAQ. The chain joins TRBV7-8 to TRBJ1-1; D remains unclear. The sequenced material came from blood. The receptor's source is a woman aged 18-29 years in good health. CDR3 in amino acids: CASSLRPVKHTEAFF. DNA for the CDR3: TGTGCCAGCAGCCTCCGACCGGTGAAACACACTGAAGCTTTCTTT.